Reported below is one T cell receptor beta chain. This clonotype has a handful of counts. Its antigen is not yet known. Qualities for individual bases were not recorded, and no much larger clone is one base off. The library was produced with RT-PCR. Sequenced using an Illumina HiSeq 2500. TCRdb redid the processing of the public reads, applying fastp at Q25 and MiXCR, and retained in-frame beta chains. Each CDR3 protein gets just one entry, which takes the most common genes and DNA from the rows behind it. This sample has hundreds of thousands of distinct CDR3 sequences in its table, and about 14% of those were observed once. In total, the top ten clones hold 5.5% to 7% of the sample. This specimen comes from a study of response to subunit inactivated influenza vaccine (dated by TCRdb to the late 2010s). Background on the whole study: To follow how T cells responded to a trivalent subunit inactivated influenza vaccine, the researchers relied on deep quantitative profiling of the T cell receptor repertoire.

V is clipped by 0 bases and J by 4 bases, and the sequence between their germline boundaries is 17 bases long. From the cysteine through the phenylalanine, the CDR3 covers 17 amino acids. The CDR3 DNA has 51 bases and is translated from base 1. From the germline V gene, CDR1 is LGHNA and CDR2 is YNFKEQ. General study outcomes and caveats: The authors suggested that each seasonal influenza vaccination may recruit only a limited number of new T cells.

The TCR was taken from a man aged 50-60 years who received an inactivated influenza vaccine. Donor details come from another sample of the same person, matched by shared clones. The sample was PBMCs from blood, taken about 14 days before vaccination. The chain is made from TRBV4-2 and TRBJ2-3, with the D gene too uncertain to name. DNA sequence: TGTGCCAGCAGCCAAGAGAGGTTAGGACCGACTGCAGATACGCAGTATTTT. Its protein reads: CASSQERLGPTADTQYF.